The 23 T cell receptor beta chains below all came from one sample that was sequenced in a study of blood T cell repertoires in COVID-19. TCRdb keeps only in-frame clones here, not all; method: immunoSEQ multiplex PCR. The sample includes a few hundred thousand clones, 80% to 90% seen only once; the top ten take about 1.2%. The sample consisted of peripheral blood. All receptors come from a woman in her fifties or sixties with acute or convalescent COVID-19.

This clone was detected once. J is TRBJ1-5 and V is TRBV30; TRBD1 might be the D (5 bases). CDR3 length equals 12 residues. Trimming left V 1 base short and J 6 bases short, with 7 bases between. Germline V gene data show CDR1 as GTSNPN and CDR2 as SVGIG (reference sequence). The CDR3 spells CAWSDRFQPQHF. The CDR3 DNA reads TGTGCCTGGAGTGACAGGTTTCAGCCCCAGCATTTT.

There are a few counts of this clone. The chain joins TRBV6-2 or TRBV6-3 to TRBJ2-7; 7 bases line up with TRBD1. The V and J ends lost 4 bases and 5 bases, in that order; junction bases with no gene match: 23. Germline CDR1 MNHEY, CDR2 SVGEGT. The CDR3 contains 19 residues. CDR3 DNA sequence: TGTGCCAGCAGTTTTCAGTCAACAGGGGCGGATCAAACATTCCACGAGCAGTACTTC. Translation: CASSFQSTGADQTFHEQYF.

About this clone: This sample includes further DNA sequences coding for the same CDR3. The chain combines TRBV7-9 with TRBJ1-1; 9 nucleotides align to TRBD1. The V gene's germline CDR1 is SEHNR and CDR2 FQNEAQ (reference sequence). The CDR3 contains 14 residues. Trimming removed 4 bases from V and 1 base from J; junction bases left unmatched: 1. CDR3 protein: CASSWGQGNTEAFF. In nucleotides, the CDR3 is TGTGCCAGCAGCTGGGGACAGGGGAACACTGAAGCTTTCTTT.

This clone showed up just once. This chain joins TRBV4-1 and TRBJ2-5; D is possibly TRBD1 (7 bases). The length of the CDR3 is 17 residues. The V end was cut by 4 bases, the J end by 2 bases, with 20 bases between. Per germline, CDR1 MGHRA and CDR2 YSYEKL. DNA of the CDR3: TGCGCCAGCAGCCCTCAGGGCGGGGACAGCGAACAAGAGACCCAGTACTTC. It encodes CASSPQGGDSEQETQYF.

This chain joins TRBV10-3 and TRBJ2-3; 10 nucleotides match TRBD2. V dropped 0 bases and J dropped 4; count of bases not matched to a gene: 4. CDR1 is ENHRY, CDR2 SYGVKD, per germline. The CDR3 extends over 16 amino acids. CDR3 bases: TGTGCCATCAGTGAGTCTCAGCGGGGGGGCCCAGATACGCAGTATTTT. It encodes CAISESQRGGPDTQYF.

V gene TRBV2 combines with J gene TRBJ1-5; D is undetermined. Trimming left V 4 bases short and J 4 bases short, with 8 bases between. The CDR3 extends over 13 amino acids. Per the germline V gene, CDR1 is SNHLY and CDR2 is FYNNEI. CDR3 sequence: CASSAEVNQPQHF. The CDR3 DNA follows: TGTGCCAGCAGTGCTGAGGTAAATCAGCCCCAGCATTTT.

This clone was recorded many times. This chain connects TRBV5-1 to TRBJ1-6, with 9 bases aligning to TRBD1. The germline V gene has CDR1 SGHRS and CDR2 YFSETQ. V lost 4 bases to trimming and J lost 7 bases; unmatched junction nucleotides: 6. The CDR3 spans 15 residues. Here the CDR3 DNA reads TGCGCCAGCAGCGGGTCCGGGACAGGGAATTCACCCCTCCACTTT. This translates into CASSGSGTGNSPLHF. The full variable domain, rest sourced from reference TRBV5-1 and TRBJ1-6, is KAGVTQTPRYLIKTRGQQVTLSCSPISGHRSVSWYQQTPGQGLQFLFEYFSETQRNKGNFPGRFSGRQFSNSRSEMNVSTLELGDSALYLCASSGSGTGNSPLHFGNGTRLTVT.

This chain joins TRBV5-6 and TRBJ1-4; D not certain. From germline, CDR1 is SGHDT and CDR2 YYEEEE. V was trimmed by 3 bases and J by 8 bases, leaving 17 bases between them. The CDR3 contains 15 residues. CDR3: CASSSGGSTREKLFF. The CDR3 nucleotides are TGTGCCAGCAGCTCGGGTGGGTCCACTAGAGAAAAACTGTTTTTT. Full variable domain (outside the CDR3, taken from reference TRBV5-6 and TRBJ1-4): DAGVTQSPTHLIKTRGQQVTLRCSPKSGHDTVSWYQQALGQGPQFIFQYYEEEERQRGNFPDRFSGHQFPNYSSELNVNALLLGDSALYLCASSSGGSTREKLFFGSGTQLSVL.

The J gene is TRBJ1-4, the V gene TRBV5-1, with D perhaps TRBD1 (6 bases). The CDR3 has 16 amino acids. The germline CDR1 and CDR2 sequences are SGHRS and YFSETQ. V was trimmed by 0 bases and J by 8 bases, leaving 17 bases between them. Here the CDR3 DNA reads TGCGCCAGCAGCTTGGCTACGGGGGGCAGAGGGGAAAAACTGTTTTTT. Protein: CASSLATGGRGEKLFF.

The rearrangement uses TRBV18 and TRBJ1-2; 12 positions match TRBD1. The germline V gene has CDR1 KGHSH and CDR2 LQKENI. J gave up 3 bases and V 6 bases, and 5 bases lay outside the gene matches. The CDR3 runs 15 residues. The CDR3 nucleotides are TGTGCCAGCTCTCGGGACAGGGGGCGAGACTATGGCTACACCTTC. This gives the protein CASSRDRGRDYGYTF.

The V call is TRBV7-2, the J call TRBJ1-2, with D tentatively TRBD1 (5 bases). Per the germline V gene, CDR1 is SGHTA and CDR2 is FQGNSA. V was trimmed by 4 bases and J by 5 bases, leaving 17 bases between them. The CDR3 length is 15 residues. CDR3: CASSSSPRAEYGYTF. DNA of the CDR3: TGTGCCAGCAGCTCATCCCCCAGGGCGGAGTATGGCTACACCTTC.

DNA for the CDR3: TGTGCCAGCAGTTCCCGGGACAGGGGGATCTACGAGCAGTACTTC. Residues: CASSSRDRGIYEQYF. The gene calls are TRBV6-5 and TRBJ2-7, with 11 bases lining up with TRBD1. This CDR3 is 15 amino acids long. Germline CDR1 and CDR2: MNHEY and SVGAGI. Germline trimming cut 4 bases from V and 3 bases from J; bases unmatched to any gene: 5.

This clone was seen only once. This chain uses TRBV19 with TRBJ1-4; 7 bases are shared with TRBD1. Trimming removed 10 bases from V and 10 bases from J; junction bases left unmatched: 9. The CDR3 runs to 12 residues. CDR1 and CDR2 (germline): LNHDA, SQIVND (reference sequence). This CDR3 is CATRQGAAKLFF. In DNA, the CDR3 is TGTGCCACCCGACAGGGTGCTGCAAAACTGTTTTTT.

This clone was seen a few times. This rearrangement joins TRBV7-9 to TRBJ2-2; 9 nucleotides agree with TRBD1. The J segment lost 7 bases and the V segment lost 5 bases, leaving 11 bases of the junction unmatched. This CDR3 is built from 16 residues. Germline CDR1 SEHNR, CDR2 FQNEAQ (reference sequence). In nucleotides, the CDR3 is TGTGCCAGCAGCGAAAGACAGGGGGGCTCGGTCGGGGAGCTGTTTTTT. Amino acid sequence: CASSERQGGSVGELFF.

The chain uses TRBV2 and TRBJ2-7; 7 bases line up with TRBD1. There are 12 residues in the CDR3. CDR1 SNHLY and CDR2 FYNNEI come from the germline V gene. J lost 4 bases, V lost 7 bases, and 4 bases had no gene match. This CDR3 is CASTDRVYEQYV. The CDR3 nucleotides read TGTGCCAGCACCGACAGGGTTTACGAGCAGTACGTC.

The V gene is TRBV7-2, the J gene TRBJ2-1; D remains unclear. Trimming left V 7 bases short and J 0 bases short, with 7 bases between. This CDR3 is built from 13 residues. The V gene's germline CDR1 is SGHTA and CDR2 FQGNSA. CDR3 DNA: TGTGCCAGCACCCCCGGCTCCTACAATGAGCAGTTCTTC. The encoded protein is CASTPGSYNEQFF.

V is TRBV5-6 and J is TRBJ2-5, with a weak D call TRBD2 (5 bases). Germline V gene sequence: CDR1 SGHDT, CDR2 YYEEEE. V was shortened by 0 bases and J by 7 bases, with 13 bases between the two germline ends. The CDR3 extends over 14 amino acids. This CDR3 reads CASSLEGLEGTQYF. The CDR3 nucleotides read TGTGCCAGCAGCTTGGAAGGCTTAGAGGGGACCCAGTACTTC.

This chain joins TRBV10-2 and TRBJ2-3, with a tentative D call TRBD1 (7 bases). V lost 7 bases, J lost 0 bases, and 11 bases lay in between. Per the germline V gene, CDR1 is WSHSY and CDR2 is SAAADI. This CDR3 has 14 amino acids. The CDR3 spells CASKQGTSTDTQYF. In DNA, the CDR3 is TGCGCCAGCAAACAGGGGACTAGCACAGATACGCAGTATTTT.

This clone has just one count. The chain recombines TRBV30 with TRBJ2-7; 11 bases are a match to TRBD2. This CDR3 is built from 15 residues. Germline values: CDR1 GTSNPN, CDR2 SVGIG (reference sequence). V lost 4 bases to trimming and J lost 5 bases; unmatched junction nucleotides: 10. The CDR3 region is CAWTPLAGGYNEQYF. The CDR3 DNA follows: TGTGCCTGGACCCCCCTAGCGGGAGGATATAACGAGCAGTACTTC.

This clone appeared once. V usage is TRBV27 and J usage is TRBJ2-1; D perhaps matches TRBD1 (5 bases). Germline V CDR1 and CDR2: MNHEY, SMNVEV (reference sequence). Between the trimmed V and J ends, which lost 2 bases and 10 bases, there was a span of 12 bases. The CDR3 has 13 residues. The CDR3 sequence is CASSLKVSGEQFF. In DNA, the CDR3 is TGTGCCAGCAGTTTAAAGGTATCAGGGGAGCAGTTCTTC.

Remarks on this clone: This same CDR3 is encoded by further DNA sequences in the sample. The J gene is TRBJ1-1, the V gene TRBV19; D ambiguous. Deletions cut 2 bases from V and 1 base from J, with 5 bases between. From germline, CDR1 is LNHDA and CDR2 SQIVND (reference sequence). The CDR3 is 13 residues long. CDR3 region: CASSISTNTEAFF. The CDR3 bases are TGTGCCAGTAGTATATCTACGAACACTGAAGCTTTCTTT.

This chain links TRBV5-4 with TRBJ2-5; 9 nucleotides line up with TRBD2. Germline V gene data show CDR1 as SGHNT and CDR2 as YYREEE (reference sequence). The CDR3 covers 14 residues. Trimming cost V 4 bases and J 4 bases; bases outside gene matches: 5. CDR3: CASSRSGGLETQYF. The CDR3, as DNA: TGTGCCAGCAGCCGAAGCGGGGGGCTAGAGACCCAGTACTTC.

The genes are TRBV3-1 (or the pseudogene TRBV3-2) and TRBJ2-1; 10 nucleotides match TRBD1. Germline lookup yields CDR1 LGHDT and CDR2 YNNKEL (reference sequence). Trimming cost V 4 bases and J 0 bases; bases outside gene matches: 3. The CDR3 consists of 16 residues. The DNA of the CDR3 is TGTGCCAGCAGCCCGAGGACAGGGGGCTCCTACAATGAGCAGTTCTTC. This encodes CASSPRTGGSYNEQFF.